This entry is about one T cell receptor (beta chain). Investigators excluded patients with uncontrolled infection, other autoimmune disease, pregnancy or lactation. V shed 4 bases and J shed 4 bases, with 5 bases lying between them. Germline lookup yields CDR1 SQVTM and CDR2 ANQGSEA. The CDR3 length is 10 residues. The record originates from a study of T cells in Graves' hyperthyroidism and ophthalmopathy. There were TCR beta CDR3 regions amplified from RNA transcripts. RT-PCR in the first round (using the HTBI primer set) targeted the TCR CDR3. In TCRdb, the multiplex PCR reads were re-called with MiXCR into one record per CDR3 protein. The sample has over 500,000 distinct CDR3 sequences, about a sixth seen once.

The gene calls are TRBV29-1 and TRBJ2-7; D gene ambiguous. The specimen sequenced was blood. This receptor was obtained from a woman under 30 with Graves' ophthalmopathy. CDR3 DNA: TGCAGCGTTGGCGAATACGAGCAGTACTTC. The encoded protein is CSVGEYEQYF.